This TCR beta chain was found in a study of spatial heterogeneity in lung cancer. Study details: Alpha-chain sequences were consistently detected less often than beta-chain sequences. On average, each unique TCR and UMI combination appeared more than ten times in raw reads.

Every TCR cDNA molecule bore its own unique molecular identifier. In TCRdb, the 5' RACE reads were re-called with MiXCR into one record per CDR3 protein. The sample comprises tens of thousands of distinct CDR3 sequences, 12% to 15% of which are singletons, and 56% rests with the top ten. Documented time point: sample taken at primary tumor resection. The sequenced material consisted of unsorted whole RNA from tumor, nontumor lung or frozen PBMC. Patients with untreated early-stage non-small cell lung cancer, numbering roughly 69, were the donors. This CDR3 is 14 amino acids long. V was cut by 3 bases and J by 1 base, with 9 bases left in between.

V gene TRBV12-3 or TRBV12-4 combines with J gene TRBJ1-1, with D perhaps matching TRBD1 (5 bases). The TCR was taken from a male donor with early-stage non-small cell lung cancer. The sample consisted of PBMCs, taken at surgery. CDR3 loop: CASSFNQGNTEAFF. Here the CDR3 DNA reads TGTGCCAGCAGTTTCAACCAGGGGAACACTGAAGCTTTCTTT.